This is a list of T cell receptor beta chains from one sample in a study of tumor-infiltrating lymphocytes in primary liver carcinoma. TCRdb called the multiplex PCR reads again in MiXCR, with one record for every CDR3 protein. The table has 20,000 to 25,000 distinct CDR3 sequences, around 79% seen once. The material sequenced was liver tumor tissue from sampling region 1. Receptor source: a woman between 25 and 40 years old with primary liver carcinoma and hepatitis B virus infection. Each CDR3 is given with its conserved first and last residue. A D gene is named only where the DNA matches it firmly. Expanded clones get a size class; other rows say once, few or many, or leave the size out.

TRBV6-5	.	13	TRBJ2-5	.	TGTACCAGCAGTATCGACAGACGGCTGACCCAGTACTTC	CTSSIDRRLTQYF
TRBV5-1	.	17	TRBJ2-7	.	TGCGCCAGTGGCTTGGGGGGACTCCACAAAGGAGGTTCCGAGCAGTACTTC	CASGLGGLHKGGSEQYF
TRBV29-1	.	13	TRBJ2-5	.	TGCAGTGTCGTCGGTTGGACAGAGGAGACCCAGTACTTC	CSVVGWTEETQYF
TRBV11-3	.	16	TRBJ2-1	.	TGTGCCAGCACTTCAACGGGATACGGCTTCTTGGACGAGCAGTTCTTC	CASTSTGYGFLDEQFF
TRBV7-9	.	16	TRBJ2-3	TRBD2	TGTGCCAGCAGCCTACCACTAGCGGGAGCCACAGATATGCAGTATTTT	CASSLPLAGATDMQYF
TRBV5-1	.	16	TRBJ2-1	.	TGCGCCAGCACCCTGTCCCCCGGCTATTCCTACAATGAGCGGTTCTTC	CASTLSPGYSYNERFF
TRBV29-1	.	15	TRBJ2-1	TRBD2	TGCAGCGTTCTTAGCGGGACTACGTCCTACAATGAGCAGTTCTTC	CSVLSGTTSYNEQFF
TRBV11-2	once	16	TRBJ2-1	TRBD2	TGTGTCAGCTCATTTGGAAGCGGGAGGGTGGGCGATGAGCAGTTCTTC	CVSSFGSGRVGDEQFF
TRBV14	medium-sized	15	TRBJ1-3	.	TGTGCCAGCAGTGGGATTGGGGCCTCTGGAAACACCATATATTTT	CASSGIGASGNTIYF
TRBV10-3	.	16	TRBJ2-7	.	TGTGCTATCAGTGAGTGGACAGAGGACATGACCTACGAGCAGTACTTC	CAISEWTEDMTYEQYF
TRBV11-3	.	15	TRBJ2-7	.	TGTGCCAGCAGCTTCGGGATAGTTACAACCTACAAGCAGTACTTC	CASSFGIVTTYKQYF